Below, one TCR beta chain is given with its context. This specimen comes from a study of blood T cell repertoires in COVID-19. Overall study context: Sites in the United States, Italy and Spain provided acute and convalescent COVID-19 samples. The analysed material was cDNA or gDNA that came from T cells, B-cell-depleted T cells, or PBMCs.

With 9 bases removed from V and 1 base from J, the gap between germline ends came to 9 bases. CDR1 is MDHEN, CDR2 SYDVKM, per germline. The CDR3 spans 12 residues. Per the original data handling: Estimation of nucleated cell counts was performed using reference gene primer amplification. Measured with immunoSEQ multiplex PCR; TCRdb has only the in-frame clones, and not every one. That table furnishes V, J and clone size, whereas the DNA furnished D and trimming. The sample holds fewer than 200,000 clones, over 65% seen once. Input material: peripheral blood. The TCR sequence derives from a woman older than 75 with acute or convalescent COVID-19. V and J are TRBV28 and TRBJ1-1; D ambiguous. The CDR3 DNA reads TGTGCCAGTCGGGAGGGGAACACTGAAGCTTTCTTT. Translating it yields CASREGNTEAFF.